Below, 13 T cell receptor beta chains from the same sample are listed, as sequenced in a study of T cell responses to AZD1222 COVID-19 vaccine (dated by TCRdb to the early 2020s). The sample's time point label, decoded: baseline before first vaccination. The method behind the library was the immunoSEQ multiplex PCR assay. Imported from immuneACCESS, the table was reduced by TCRdb to in-frame sequences with V and J called. These copies leave out some clones; in studies compared against another copy, an unresolved V gene accounts for under half, and the cause of the remainder is not known. Present in this sample are about 120,000 clones, 92% of which were seen just once. Together, the top ten hold approximately 1% of the sample. Sequenced material: peripheral blood, taken on day 0 of AZD1222 vaccination. The receptors originated from an adult in good health.

The chain recombines TRBV18 with TRBJ1-5; 7 bases map to TRBD1. CDR1 KGHSH and CDR2 LQKENI come from the germline V gene. Losses at the gene ends were 3 bases for V and 5 bases for J; bases not matched to a gene: 10. This CDR3 is built from 16 residues. CDR3 nucleotides: TGTGCCAGCTCACCGTGGCACAGGGGAGGAGATCAGCCCCAGCATTTT. Translating gives CASSPWHRGGDQPQHF.

The V call is TRBV25-1, the J call TRBJ2-3, with D tentatively TRBD2 (7 bases). This CDR3 contains 16 residues. V gave up 1 base and J gave up 0 bases, with 11 bases separating them. In germline, CDR1 is MGHDK, CDR2 SYGVNS. Here the CDR3 reads CASSEWGRGSTDTQYF. The CDR3 region has the DNA TGTGCCAGCAGTGAATGGGGGCGGGGGAGCACAGATACGCAGTATTTT.

The V call is TRBV6-5, the J call TRBJ2-7; a possible D gene is TRBD2 (5 bases). Trimming stripped 2 bases from V and 5 bases from J, with 13 bases between. This CDR3 has 14 residues. Looked up from germline, CDR1 is MNHEY and CDR2 is SVGAGI. In nucleotides, the CDR3 is TGTGCCAGCAGTTACCCGGGATTTCGGAACGAGCAGTACTTC. It is translated as CASSYPGFRNEQYF.

Turning to this clone: The same CDR3 can be traced to other DNA sequences in this sample. The V and J genes are TRBV3-1 (or the pseudogene TRBV3-2) and TRBJ1-6; D not resolved. V shed 1 base and J shed 7 bases, with 5 bases lying between them. The CDR3 extends over 13 amino acids. CDR1 and CDR2 (germline): LGHDT, YNNKEL (reference sequence). The CDR3 reads CASSQGRNSPLHF. In DNA, the CDR3 is TGTGCCAGCAGCCAAGGACGGAATTCACCCCTCCACTTT.

The CDR3 is CASSVGQLSTDTQYF. In nucleotides, the CDR3 is TGTGCCAGCAGCGTAGGGCAGCTTAGCACAGATACGCAGTATTTT. The V gene is TRBV9, the J gene TRBJ2-3; D not resolved. Germline V gives CDR1 SGDLS, CDR2 YYNGEE. The length of the CDR3 is 15 residues. Trimming took 0 bases from V and 0 from J, leaving 8 bases between them.

The chain is built from TRBV28 and TRBJ1-2; D gene ambiguous. Per germline, CDR1 MDHEN and CDR2 SYDVKM. This CDR3 is 12 amino acids long. Trimming took 7 bases from V and 5 from J, leaving 11 bases between them. CDR3 sequence reads: CASNSGLYGYTF. The CDR3 nucleotides are TGTGCCAGCAACTCAGGCCTTTATGGCTACACCTTC.

The chain uses TRBV12-5 and TRBJ2-7; D perhaps matches TRBD2 (6 bases). Deletions cut 6 bases from V and 0 bases from J, with 24 bases between. CDR1 and CDR2 from the germline V gene are LGHNT and FRNRAP. The CDR3 loop spans 18 amino acids. The CDR3 nucleotides are TGTGCTAGTGGCCAACTCCCTCATAGCGGAATTACCTCCTACGAGCAGTACTTC. Its protein is CASGQLPHSGITSYEQYF.

In its sample, this clone was seen once. V and J are TRBV5-6 and TRBJ2-3, with TRBD2 matching 11 bases. CDR1 is SGHDT, CDR2 YYEEEE, per germline. The CDR3 runs 16 residues. The V segment lost 4 bases and the J segment 1 base; nucleotides outside the gene matches: 5. The CDR3 DNA follows: TGTGCCAGCAGCCAGAAGACTAGCGGGGGCACAGATACGCAGTATTTT. Encoded protein: CASSQKTSGGTDTQYF.

This clone was detected only once. The V call is TRBV5-1, the J call TRBJ2-6; D call uncertain. V gave up 4 bases and J gave up 0 bases, with 8 bases separating them. Germline V gene data show CDR1 as SGHRS and CDR2 as YFSETQ. This CDR3 is built from 15 residues. The CDR3 loop is CASSVQSSGANVLTF. CDR3 nucleotides: TGCGCCAGCAGCGTACAGAGCTCTGGGGCCAACGTCCTGACTTTC.

The rearrangement joins TRBV4-1 to TRBJ1-2; D is unclear. Trimming stripped 0 bases from V and 7 bases from J, with 12 bases between. The CDR3 length is 14 residues. Looked up from germline, CDR1 is MGHRA and CDR2 is YSYEKL. In DNA form, the CDR3 reads TGCGCCAGCAGCCAAGACACAGTCTTCTTTGGCTACACCTTC. This translates into CASSQDTVFFGYTF.

This rearrangement joins TRBV5-1 to TRBJ2-7, with 9 bases identical to TRBD2. Germline V gene data show CDR1 as SGHRS and CDR2 as YFSETQ. This CDR3 is 15 amino acids long. With V trimmed by 4 bases and J by 4 bases, 9 bases remained unmatched. In DNA, the CDR3 is TGCGCCAGCAGCCAAGGACTAGCGCTAGGATACGAGCAGTACTTC. This sequence encodes CASSQGLALGYEQYF.

The chain combines TRBV14 with TRBJ1-1; D uncertain. Germline CDR1 is SGHDN and CDR2 is FVKESK. The CDR3 has 15 residues. The V end was cut by 6 bases, the J end by 4 bases, with 18 bases between. CDR3 in DNA: TGTGCCAGCAGTCGCATCGGAAGGGATGGCACTGAAGCTTTCTTT. Its protein is CASSRIGRDGTEAFF.

The chain uses TRBV10-2 and TRBJ2-7; D assignment may be TRBD1 or TRBD2 (6 bases each). This CDR3 contains 14 residues. CDR1 is WSHSY, CDR2 SAAADI, per germline. Trimming removed 5 bases from V and 6 bases from J, with 17 bases in between. The chain's CDR3 is CASSRGQPVGEQYF. The DNA of the CDR3 is TGCGCCAGCAGTCGGGGGCAGCCCGTGGGCGAGCAGTACTTC.